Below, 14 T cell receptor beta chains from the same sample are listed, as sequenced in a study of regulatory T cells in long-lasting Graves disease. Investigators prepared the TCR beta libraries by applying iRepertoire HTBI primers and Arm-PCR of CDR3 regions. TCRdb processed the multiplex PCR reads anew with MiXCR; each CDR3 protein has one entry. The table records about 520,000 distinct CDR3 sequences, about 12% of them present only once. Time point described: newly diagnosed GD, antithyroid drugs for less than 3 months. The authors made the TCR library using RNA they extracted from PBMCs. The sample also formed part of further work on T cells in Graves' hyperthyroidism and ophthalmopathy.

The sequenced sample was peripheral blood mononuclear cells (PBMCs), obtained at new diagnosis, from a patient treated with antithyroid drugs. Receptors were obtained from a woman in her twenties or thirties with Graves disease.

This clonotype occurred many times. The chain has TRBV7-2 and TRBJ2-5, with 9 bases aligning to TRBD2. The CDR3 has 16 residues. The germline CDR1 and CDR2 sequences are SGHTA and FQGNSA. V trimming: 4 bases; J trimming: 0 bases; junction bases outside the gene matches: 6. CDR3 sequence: CASSSTSGSYQETQYF. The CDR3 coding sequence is TGTGCCAGCAGCTCGACTAGCGGATCGTACCAAGAGACCCAGTACTTC.

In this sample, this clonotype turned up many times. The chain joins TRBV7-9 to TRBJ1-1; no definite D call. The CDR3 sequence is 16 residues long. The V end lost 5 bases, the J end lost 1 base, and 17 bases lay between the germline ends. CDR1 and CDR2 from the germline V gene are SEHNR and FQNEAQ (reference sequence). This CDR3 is CASSRTGILGNTEAFF. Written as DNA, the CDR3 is TGTGCCAGCAGCCGAACGGGGATCCTGGGGAACACTGAAGCTTTCTTT.

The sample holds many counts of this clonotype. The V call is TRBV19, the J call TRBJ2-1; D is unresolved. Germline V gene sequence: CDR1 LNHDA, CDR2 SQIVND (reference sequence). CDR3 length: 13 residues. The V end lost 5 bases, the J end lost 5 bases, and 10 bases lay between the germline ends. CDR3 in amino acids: CASSLHYNNEQFF. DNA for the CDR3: TGTGCCAGTAGTCTCCACTACAACAATGAGCAGTTCTTC.

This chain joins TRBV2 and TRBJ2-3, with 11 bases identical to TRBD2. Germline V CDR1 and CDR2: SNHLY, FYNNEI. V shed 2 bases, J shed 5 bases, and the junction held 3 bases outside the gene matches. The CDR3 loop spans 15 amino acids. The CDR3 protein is CASSELTSGGDTQYF. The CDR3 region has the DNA TGTGCCAGCAGTGAATTAACTAGCGGGGGAGATACGCAGTATTTT.

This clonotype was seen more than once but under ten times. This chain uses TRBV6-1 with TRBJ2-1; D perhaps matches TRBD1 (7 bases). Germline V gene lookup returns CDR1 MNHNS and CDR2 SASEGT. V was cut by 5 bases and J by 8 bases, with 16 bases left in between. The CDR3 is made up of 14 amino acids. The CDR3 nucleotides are TGTGCCAGCAGTAGGGACCCCAGGGGGGATGAGCAGTTCTTC. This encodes CASSRDPRGDEQFF.

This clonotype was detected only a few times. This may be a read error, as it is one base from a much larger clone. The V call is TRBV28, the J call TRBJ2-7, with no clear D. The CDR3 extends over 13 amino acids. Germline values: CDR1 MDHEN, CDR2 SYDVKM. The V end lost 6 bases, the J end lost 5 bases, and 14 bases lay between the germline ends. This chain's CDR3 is CASSLWGSDEQYF. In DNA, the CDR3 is TGTGCCAGCAGCCTCTGGGGTTCGGACGAGCAGTACTTC.

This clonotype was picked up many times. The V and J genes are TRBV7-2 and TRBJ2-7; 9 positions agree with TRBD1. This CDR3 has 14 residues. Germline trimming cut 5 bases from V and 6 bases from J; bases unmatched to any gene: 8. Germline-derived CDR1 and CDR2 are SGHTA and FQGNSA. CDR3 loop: CASSLGQGNREQYF. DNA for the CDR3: TGTGCCAGCAGCCTGGGACAGGGTAATCGCGAGCAGTACTTC.

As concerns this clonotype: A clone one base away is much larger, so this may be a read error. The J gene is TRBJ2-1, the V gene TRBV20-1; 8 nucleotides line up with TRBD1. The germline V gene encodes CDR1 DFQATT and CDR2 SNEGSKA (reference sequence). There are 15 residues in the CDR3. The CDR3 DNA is TGCAGTGCTAGAGATTCGTACGGGACAGGTTATGAGCAGCTCTTC. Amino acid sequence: CSARDSYGTGYEQLF.

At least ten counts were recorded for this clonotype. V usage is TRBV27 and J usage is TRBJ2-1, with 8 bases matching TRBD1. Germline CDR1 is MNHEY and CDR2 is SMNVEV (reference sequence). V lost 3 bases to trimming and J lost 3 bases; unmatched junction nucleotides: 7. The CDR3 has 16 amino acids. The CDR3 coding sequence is TGTGCCAGCAGTTTGACGACAGGGGCGCTCTACAATGAGCAGTTCTTC. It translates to CASSLTTGALYNEQFF.

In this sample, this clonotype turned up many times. As DNA, the CDR3 is TGTGCCAGCAGCTTAGTCACGGGAGCAATGACGAACGAGCAGTACTTC. This translates into CASSLVTGAMTNEQYF. This chain connects TRBV7-2 to TRBJ2-7, with D possibly being TRBD2 (6 bases). The V and J ends lost 1 base and 5 bases respectively, with 18 bases between them. CDR3 length: 16 residues. Germline V CDR1 and CDR2: SGHTA, FQGNSA.

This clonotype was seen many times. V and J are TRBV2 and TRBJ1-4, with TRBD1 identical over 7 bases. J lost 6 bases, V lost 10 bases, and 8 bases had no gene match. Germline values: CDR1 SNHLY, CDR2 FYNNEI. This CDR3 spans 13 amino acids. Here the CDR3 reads CATRTGPHEKLFF. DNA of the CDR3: TGTGCCACACGGACAGGCCCCCATGAAAAACTGTTTTTT.

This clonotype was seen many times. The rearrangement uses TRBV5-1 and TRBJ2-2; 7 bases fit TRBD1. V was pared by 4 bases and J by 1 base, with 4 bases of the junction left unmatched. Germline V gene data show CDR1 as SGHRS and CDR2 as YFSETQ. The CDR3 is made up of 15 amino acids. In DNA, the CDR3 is TGCGCCAGCAGCCCACGGACAGGGAACACCGGGGAGCTGTTTTTT. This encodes CASSPRTGNTGELFF.

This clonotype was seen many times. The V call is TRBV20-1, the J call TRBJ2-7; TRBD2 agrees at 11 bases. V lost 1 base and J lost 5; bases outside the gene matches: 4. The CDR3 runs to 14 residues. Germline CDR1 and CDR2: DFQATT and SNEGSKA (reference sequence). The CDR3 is CSARVLAGANEQYF. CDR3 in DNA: TGCAGTGCTAGAGTACTAGCGGGAGCAAACGAGCAGTACTTC.

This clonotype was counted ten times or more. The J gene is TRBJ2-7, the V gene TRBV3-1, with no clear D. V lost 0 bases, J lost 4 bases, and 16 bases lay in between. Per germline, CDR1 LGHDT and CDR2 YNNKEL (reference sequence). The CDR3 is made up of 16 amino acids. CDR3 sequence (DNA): TGTGCCAGCAGCCAAGAAGTCATCGGCAGACCGTACGAGCAGTACTTC. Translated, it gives CASSQEVIGRPYEQYF.